Below, 16 T cell receptor beta chains from the same sample are listed, as sequenced in a study of post-analysis software for immune sequencing data (dated by TCRdb to 2015 to 2017). Study-wide conclusions, independent of this receptor: Significantly higher frequencies in patients than in controls were found for roughly 5 TRBV segments, including TRBV5-6, TRBV5-1 and TRBV20-1.

The protocol used for the library was PCR. These reads were obtained on an Illumina HiSeq 2500. To reduce PCR and sequencing biases, unique molecular identifiers were built into the TCR beta cDNA libraries. TCRdb itself trimmed the public reads at Q25 with fastp, ran MiXCR and retained productive beta chains. Records with the same CDR3 protein are collapsed into one entry carrying the most frequent genes and DNA. Present in this sample are approximately 630,000 distinct CDR3 sequences, approximately 59% of which were seen just once. The top ten clonotypes cover 10% to 12% of the sample. Their antigens remain unidentified. Specimen: blood. These receptors were obtained from a girl aged 2 to 10 with multiple sclerosis.

This clonotype was counted between two and nine times. The CDR3 here is CASSLDSIYEQYF. CDR3 in DNA: TGCGCCAGCAGCTTGGACAGCATCTACGAGCAGTACTTC. This chain joins TRBV5-1 and TRBJ2-7; D gene ambiguous. The CDR3 is 13 amino acids. Trimming shortened V by 0 bases and J by 3 bases, and 7 bases separated the two germline ends. The V gene's germline CDR1 is SGHRS and CDR2 YFSETQ.

The chain has TRBV9 and TRBJ1-1; 8 bases align to TRBD1. Germline CDR1 SGDLS, CDR2 YYNGEE. The CDR3 loop spans 15 amino acids. The ends lost 4 bases at V and 1 base at J; junction bases unmatched: 6. The CDR3 sequence is CASSKETGANTEAFF. CDR3 nucleotide sequence: TGTGCCAGCAGCAAAGAGACAGGGGCGAACACTGAAGCTTTCTTT.

The genes are TRBV6-6 and TRBJ2-4; 8 nucleotides align to TRBD2. The CDR3 sequence is 15 residues long. Trimming at V came to 5 bases and at J to 3 bases, leaving 6 bases not matched to a gene. Germline assignment: CDR1 MNHNY and CDR2 SVGAGI (reference sequence). The DNA of the CDR3 is TGTGCCAGCAGTCCAGTAGGGACTAGCAAAAACATTCAGTACTTC. Translated, it gives CASSPVGTSKNIQYF.

This CDR3 is CSARDTSGGTLTDTQYF. The CDR3 nucleotides read TGCAGTGCTAGAGATACGTCGGGGGGCACACTCACAGATACGCAGTATTTT. The chain recombines TRBV20-1 with TRBJ2-3, with D possibly matching TRBD2 (7 bases). The germline V and J ends were trimmed by 0 bases and 2 bases, with 18 bases remaining between them. This CDR3 is 17 amino acids long. The V gene's germline CDR1 is DFQATT and CDR2 SNEGSKA (reference sequence).

This clonotype was seen only a few times. The CDR3 loop reads CASSPFRGWEQYF. In nucleotides, the CDR3 is TGTGCCAGCTCACCGTTCAGGGGATGGGAGCAGTACTTC. The chain links TRBV18 to TRBJ2-7; D might be TRBD1 (6 bases). Germline V gives CDR1 KGHSH, CDR2 LQKENI. This CDR3 region has 13 residues. V lost 3 bases and J lost 7, with 13 bases in between.

The chain recombines TRBV27 with TRBJ1-2, with 7 bases aligning to TRBD1. V shed 3 bases, J shed 8 bases, and the junction held 9 bases outside the gene matches. Germline CDR1 reads MNHEY; CDR2 reads SMNVEV (reference sequence). This CDR3 region has 14 residues. The chain's CDR3 is CASSLLKGAEGYTF. In DNA, the CDR3 is TGTGCCAGCAGTTTGTTAAAGGGGGCAGAAGGCTACACCTTC.

The CDR3 region is CSAELVGRSEQFF. The CDR3 region has the DNA TGCAGTGCAGAGCTCGTCGGTCGGAGTGAGCAGTTCTTC. The chain joins TRBV20-1 to TRBJ2-1; D unclear. Germline CDR1 reads DFQATT; CDR2 reads SNEGSKA (reference sequence). This CDR3 contains 13 residues. V dropped 6 bases and J dropped 9 bases, with 18 bases sitting between them.

The rearrangement uses TRBV30 and TRBJ1-4, with D unresolved. CDR3 length: 14 amino acids. CDR1 and CDR2 from the germline V gene are GTSNPN and SVGIG (reference sequence). Deletions cut 2 bases from V and 4 bases from J, with 11 bases between. DNA of the CDR3: TGTGCCTGGAGTTTAGGACGGAGTAATGAAAAACTGTTTTTT. Amino acids: CAWSLGRSNEKLFF. Filled out from reference TRBV30 and TRBJ1-4, the complete variable domain reads SQTIHQWPATLVQPVGSPLSLECTVEGTSNPNLYWYRQAAGRGLQLLFYSVGIGQISSEVPQNLSASRPQDRQFILSSKKLLLSDSGFYLCAWSLGRSNEKLFFGSGTQLSVL.

This clonotype appeared a few times. V usage is TRBV25-1 and J usage is TRBJ2-3; D unresolved. V shed 3 bases and J shed 1 base, with 8 bases lying between them. The CDR3 length is 14 residues. Germline V CDR1 and CDR2: MGHDK, SYGVNS. The CDR3 reads CASSEIGGTDTQYF. In DNA, the CDR3 is TGTGCCAGCAGTGAGATAGGAGGCACAGATACGCAGTATTTT.

This chain connects TRBV20-1 to TRBJ2-7; no firm D call. Germline CDR1 is DFQATT and CDR2 is SNEGSKA (reference sequence). This CDR3 contains 13 residues. V was shortened by 5 bases and J by 5 bases, with 16 bases between the two germline ends. The CDR3 loop reads CSAEPSKVHEQYF. CDR3 nucleotide sequence: TGCAGTGCTGAACCCTCGAAGGTTCACGAGCAGTACTTC.

V is TRBV6-1 and J is TRBJ2-1; 11 nucleotides agree with TRBD2. The CDR3 loop spans 18 amino acids. Germline trimming cut 6 bases from V and 0 bases from J; bases unmatched to any gene: 10. In germline, CDR1 is MNHNS, CDR2 SASEGT. CDR3 nucleotides: TGTGCCAGCAGGGATCCGGGACTAGCGGACATCTCCTACAATGAGCAGTTCTTC. Translation gives CASRDPGLADISYNEQFF.

The gene calls are TRBV18 and TRBJ2-1, with D hard to call. Trimming cost V 2 bases and J 6 bases, with 5 bases left between them. This CDR3 is built from 12 residues. CDR1 and CDR2 from the germline V gene are KGHSH and LQKENI. CDR3 in amino acids: CASSPYGNEQFF. CDR3 DNA sequence: TGTGCCAGCTCACCATATGGCAATGAGCAGTTCTTC.

The chain uses TRBV20-1 and TRBJ2-5, with D possibly being TRBD1 or TRBD2 (5 bases each). Trimming stripped 5 bases from V and 1 base from J, with 8 bases between. The CDR3 covers 12 residues. CDR1 is DFQATT, CDR2 SNEGSKA, per germline (reference sequence). CDR3 DNA sequence: TGCAGTGCTGTCGGGGCCCAAGAGACCCAGTACTTC. This translates into CSAVGAQETQYF.

The chain is built from TRBV4-1 and TRBJ1-2; maybe TRBD1 (5 bases). V was trimmed by 2 bases and J by 2 bases, leaving 12 bases between them. There are 15 residues in the CDR3. Germline V gene lookup returns CDR1 MGHRA and CDR2 YSYEKL. This CDR3 is CASSQLSGGNYGYTF. Written as DNA, the CDR3 is TGCGCCAGCAGCCAATTAAGTGGGGGAAACTATGGCTACACCTTC.

The V call is TRBV29-1, the J call TRBJ2-1, with TRBD2 identical over 7 bases. Germline V gene sequence: CDR1 SQVTM, CDR2 ANQGSEA. This CDR3 comprises 14 residues. With 3 bases clipped from V and 5 bases from J, the junction kept 7 bases outside the gene matches. The CDR3 DNA sequence: TGCAGCGTTGATTGGGGGAGGGGTAACAATGAGCAGTTCTTC. Protein sequence: CSVDWGRGNNEQFF.

The chain combines TRBV3-1 with TRBJ2-1; 9 positions agree with TRBD2. V lost 4 bases to trimming and J lost 7 bases; unmatched junction nucleotides: 11. Germline CDR1 and CDR2: LGHDT and YNNKEL (reference sequence). The CDR3 totals 16 residues. The chain's CDR3 is CASSRSTAGGRNEQFF. CDR3 in DNA: TGTGCCAGCAGCCGTTCAACGGCGGGAGGGCGGAATGAGCAGTTCTTC.